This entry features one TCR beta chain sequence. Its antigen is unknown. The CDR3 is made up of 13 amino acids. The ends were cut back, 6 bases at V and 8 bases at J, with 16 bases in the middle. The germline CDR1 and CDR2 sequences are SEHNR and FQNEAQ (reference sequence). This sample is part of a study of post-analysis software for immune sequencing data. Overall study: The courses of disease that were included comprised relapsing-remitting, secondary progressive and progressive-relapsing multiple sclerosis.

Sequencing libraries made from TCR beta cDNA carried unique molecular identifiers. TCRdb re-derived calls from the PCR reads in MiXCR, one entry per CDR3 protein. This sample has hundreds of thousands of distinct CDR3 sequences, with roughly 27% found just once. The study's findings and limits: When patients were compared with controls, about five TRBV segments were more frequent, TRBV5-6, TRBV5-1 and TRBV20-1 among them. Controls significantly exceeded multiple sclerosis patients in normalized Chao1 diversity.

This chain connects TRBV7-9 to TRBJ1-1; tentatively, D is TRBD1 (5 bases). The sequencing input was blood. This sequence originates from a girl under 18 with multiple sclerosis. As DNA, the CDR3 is TGTGCCAGCAGGTCTTTGGGGCCCGAAGAAGCTTTCTTT. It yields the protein CASRSLGPEEAFF. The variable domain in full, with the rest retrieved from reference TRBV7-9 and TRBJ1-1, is DTGVSQNPRHKITKRGQNVTFRCDPISEHNRLYWYRQTLGQGPEFLTYFQNEAQLEKSRLLSDRFSAERPKGSFSTLEIQRTEQGDSAMYLCASRSLGPEEAFFGQGTRLTVV.